One and the same sample provided the 2 T cell receptor beta chains below, sequenced in a study of T cell clonotyping in hematopoietic cell transplantation. This table comes from immunoSEQ multiplex PCR, and its TCRdb copy is limited to in-frame clones, with some not included. The sample lists nearly 70,000 clones, 90% to 95% occurring once. The sample consisted of peripheral blood mononuclear cells. The receptors were gathered from a man aged 50-59 years in good health. Some clones in this sample may be carry-over from other donors' samples.

The chain carries TRBV7-3 and TRBJ2-5; D is undetermined. Germline assignment: CDR1 SGHTA and CDR2 FQGTGA. The CDR3 totals 12 residues. The V gene lost 9 bases and the J gene lost 2 bases, with 10 bases spanning the gap. In DNA, the CDR3 is TGTGCCAGTGGAACCAGGCAAGAGACCCAGTACTTC. It translates to CASGTRQETQYF.

The gene calls are TRBV27 and TRBJ2-7; TRBD1 is a possible D gene (6 bases). Germline loops: CDR1 MNHEY, CDR2 SMNVEV (reference sequence). The CDR3 is 14 residues long. V lost 3 bases and J lost 0, with 9 bases in between. The CDR3, as DNA: TGTGCCAGCAGTTTTAGGGACACCTCCTACGAGCAGTACTTC. This gives the protein CASSFRDTSYEQYF.